This TCR beta chain is from a study of technical replicates of blood from a handful of donors. The germline gives CDR1 SGDLS, CDR2 YYNGEE. V gave up 4 bases and J gave up 2 bases; unmatched junction bases: 7. The CDR3 sequence is 15 residues long. Sequenced by immunoSEQ multiplex PCR; TCRdb stores in-frame clones only, minus some. The sample shows about 76,000 clones, around 94% of them seen only once. The sequencing sample was made of T cells isolated from PBMCs. The source is a human donor in good health. The rearrangement links TRBV9 to TRBJ2-5; TRBD1 aligns across 8 bases. The CDR3 spells CASSLYGQGQETQYF. CDR3 DNA sequence: TGTGCCAGCAGCCTTTACGGACAGGGTCAAGAGACCCAGTACTTC.